This T cell receptor beta chain was found in a study of blood T cell repertoires in COVID-19 (dated by TCRdb to 2020 to 2021). Concerning the study at large: Samples from collaborators originated in the United States, Italy and Spain and spanned both the acute and convalescent phases of COVID-19. Where HLA class I and class II types were available, the types were taken from metadata supplied by the sample provider, not from assay-based typing. The prospective study material was composed of cDNA or gDNA derived from T cells, B-cell-depleted T cells, or PBMCs. Samples were obtained from the ongoing ImmuneRACE study (first 160 participants) and from about 1,300 subjects provided by 6 global collaborators. The sample metadata nearly always contained a de-identified subject ID, COVID-19 status, age in years and sex. Deeply sampled blood TCRbeta repertoires from subjects exposed to, actively infected with, or recovered from COVID-19 were included in the dataset. The repertoires were made available in a free public database intended to serve as a resource for research on the immune response to SARS-CoV-2. Results the study describes overall, beyond this receptor: The quantity of clinical and demographic metadata differed by source and by participant and was supplied without curation.

With regard to this clone: Its antigen is still unknown. Per-base quality was not reported, and no clone a single base away is much larger than it.

In Seattle, one collaborating source enrolled patients while the infection was active and tracked those patients longitudinally over the course of disease. Collaborating institutions collected whole blood in K2EDTA tubes following their own protocols. For TCRbeta analysis, collaborator samples were shipped as frozen whole blood, as isolated PBMCs, or as DNA extracted from either sample type. Reading from cysteine to phenylalanine, the CDR3 counts 15 amino acids. Of the read, only the CDR3 DNA is kept; its 45 bases are in frame from base 1. Via the germline V gene, CDR1 is MDHEN and CDR2 SYDVKM. Trimming takes 6 bases from V and 4 bases from J, and the germline ends sit 16 bases apart. TCRbeta CDR3 regions were amplified from genomic DNA using the immunoSEQ Assay, a bias-controlled multiplex PCR. As for the original processing: The number of nucleated cells in each sample was estimated by amplification of reference gene primers within the assay. Sequence reads were collapsed and filtered to measure the absolute abundance of every unique TCRbeta CDR3 rearrangement. For each sample, productive Simpson clonality was calculated as the square root of Simpson's diversity index over productive rearrangements. As stored in TCRdb, this immuneACCESS dataset retains in-frame rearrangements with V and J assigned. A fraction of the clones does not appear; measured against another copy, unresolved V genes explain less than half of the discrepancy, and the remainder lacks a known reason. V and J calls and clone size are those listed in that table; D and trimming were worked out from the DNA. This sample has around 470,000 clones in its table, and 89% of those were observed once. 0.75% to 0.9% of the sample is held by the ten biggest clonotypes.

Specimen: peripheral blood. This clonotype was sampled from a man aged 18 to 30 with COVID-19, enrolled during active disease. The rearrangement joined TRBV28 to TRBJ2-1, and TRBD2 may be the D gene, going by 6 matching bases. In nucleotides, the sequence is TGTGCCAGCAGACGGGACTTAGCGCTTTACAATGAGCAGTTCTTC. This yields the protein CASRRDLALYNEQFF.